Listed below are T cell receptor beta chains from one sample, sequenced in a study of blood T cell repertoires in COVID-19. Profiled with immunoSEQ multiplex PCR; TCRdb holds only in-frame clones, not every one. The table records about 150,000 clones, roughly 84% of them present only once. The specimen was PBMCs or T cells enriched from blood (not recorded which). Every receptor here comes from a woman aged 50 to 65 who had recovered from COVID-19. Each CDR3 is given with its conserved first and last residue. Each record gives: clone size, V gene, J gene, D gene, CDR3 DNA, CDR3 protein. The D gene is left open where the match is weak. Rows may omit the clone size; those that give it use once, few, many or a size class.

size: NA
V: TRBV19
J: TRBJ2-1
D: NA
DNA: TGTGCCAGTAGTAACCCGGGGGGCCTCCCCGGGGGCCCTTACAATGAGCAGTTCTTC
CDR3: CASSNPGGLPGGPYNEQFF

size: NA
V: TRBV5-8
J: TRBJ2-3
D: TRBD1
DNA: TGTGCCAGCAGCTTCGGGACAGGCACAGATACGCAGTATTTT
CDR3: CASSFGTGTDTQYF

size: NA
V: TRBV7-8
J: TRBJ1-1
D: TRBD1
DNA: TGTGCCAGCAGCGCGAACAGGGGGAACACTGAAGCTTTCTTT
CDR3: CASSANRGNTEAFF

size: NA
V: TRBV5-1
J: TRBJ2-2
D: NA
DNA: TGCGCCAGCAGCCTCGACTCCCCGACCGGGGAGCTGTTTTTT
CDR3: CASSLDSPTGELFF

size: NA
V: TRBV28
J: TRBJ2-7
D: NA
DNA: TGTGCCAGCAGACCACAGGGATTAGACTCCTACGAGCAGTACTTC
CDR3: CASRPQGLDSYEQYF

size: few
V: TRBV5-1
J: TRBJ2-7
D: TRBD2
DNA: TGCGCCAGCAGCTTGTCCCTAGCGGAAAGCTCCTACGAGCAGTACTTC
CDR3: CASSLSLAESSYEQYF

size: NA
V: TRBV20-1
J: TRBJ2-3
D: NA
DNA: TGCAGTGCTAGTCAGGCTAGCGGCACAGATACGCAGTATTTT
CDR3: CSASQASGTDTQYF

size: NA
V: TRBV4-1
J: TRBJ1-1
D: NA
DNA: TGCGCCAGCAGCCAAGTCGGCTATCCCCTCGGGGGGGACACTGAAGCTTTCTTT
CDR3: CASSQVGYPLGGDTEAFF

size: once
V: TRBV30
J: TRBJ1-4
D: TRBD1
DNA: TGTGCCTGGAGTCCAACAGGGGGAAAACTGTTTTTT
CDR3: CAWSPTGGKLFF

size: once
V: TRBV7-6
J: TRBJ2-5
D: NA
DNA: TGTGCCAGCAGCTTAGCGGGGACTGGACGGACCCAGTACTTC
CDR3: CASSLAGTGRTQYF

size: NA
V: TRBV11-2
J: TRBJ2-1
D: TRBD1
DNA: TGTGCCAGCAGCCTGGGACAGCGGACTGAGCAGTTCTTC
CDR3: CASSLGQRTEQFF

size: NA
V: TRBV18
J: TRBJ1-1
D: TRBD1
DNA: TGTGCCAGCTCACTTACAGGGGTTGAAGCTTTCTTT
CDR3: CASSLTGVEAFF

size: NA
V: TRBV5-1
J: TRBJ2-7
D: NA
DNA: TGCGCCAGCAGCCCTACAGGCAACTACGAGCAGTACTTC
CDR3: CASSPTGNYEQYF

size: NA
V: TRBV7-9
J: TRBJ2-7
D: NA
DNA: TGTGCCAGCAGCTTCCGGTCCTACGAGCAGTACTTC
CDR3: CASSFRSYEQYF

size: NA
V: TRBV4-1
J: TRBJ2-1
D: TRBD2
DNA: TGCGCCAGCAGCGGACTAGCGGGAGTGGGGAATGAGCAGTTCTTC
CDR3: CASSGLAGVGNEQFF

size: NA
V: TRBV29-1
J: TRBJ1-4
D: TRBD1
DNA: TGCAGTGGAAGACAGGGGTGGGGTGAAAAACTGTTTTTT
CDR3: CSGRQGWGEKLFF

size: NA
V: TRBV6-5
J: TRBJ2-1
D: TRBD1
DNA: TGTGCCAGCAGGGACAGGGGGGATTCCTACAATGAGCAGTTCTTC
CDR3: CASRDRGDSYNEQFF

size: NA
V: TRBV18
J: TRBJ2-3
D: TRBD1
DNA: TGTGCCAGCTCACCACGTACGTTCGACAGGGCTATCACAGATACGCAGTATTTT
CDR3: CASSPRTFDRAITDTQYF

size: NA
V: TRBV6-1
J: TRBJ1-2
D: TRBD1
DNA: TGTGCCAGCAGTGAGGGGACAGGACTCTATGGCTACACCTTC
CDR3: CASSEGTGLYGYTF

size: NA
V: TRBV5-8
J: TRBJ1-5
D: TRBD1
DNA: TGTGCCAGCAGCTTTGCCCGGGACAGGGGACATCAGCCCCAGCATTTT
CDR3: CASSFARDRGHQPQHF

size: few
V: TRBV4-3
J: TRBJ1-4
D: TRBD1
DNA: TGCGCCAGCAGCCAAACCTCGGGACAGGTTAATGAAAAACTGTTTTTT
CDR3: CASSQTSGQVNEKLFF

size: NA
V: TRBV5-1
J: TRBJ1-2
D: NA
DNA: TGCGCCAGCAGCTTGGGGGGACAAATGGATGGCTACACCTTC
CDR3: CASSLGGQMDGYTF

size: NA
V: TRBV12-5
J: TRBJ2-1
D: TRBD2
DNA: TGTGCTAGTGCCCTGAGCGGGACCGGTAAGAATGAGCAGTTCTTC
CDR3: CASALSGTGKNEQFF

size: NA
V: TRBV19
J: TRBJ1-1
D: TRBD1
DNA: TGTGCCAGTAGACAACCCCAGGGGGAGGCGAACACTGAAGCTTTCTTT
CDR3: CASRQPQGEANTEAFF